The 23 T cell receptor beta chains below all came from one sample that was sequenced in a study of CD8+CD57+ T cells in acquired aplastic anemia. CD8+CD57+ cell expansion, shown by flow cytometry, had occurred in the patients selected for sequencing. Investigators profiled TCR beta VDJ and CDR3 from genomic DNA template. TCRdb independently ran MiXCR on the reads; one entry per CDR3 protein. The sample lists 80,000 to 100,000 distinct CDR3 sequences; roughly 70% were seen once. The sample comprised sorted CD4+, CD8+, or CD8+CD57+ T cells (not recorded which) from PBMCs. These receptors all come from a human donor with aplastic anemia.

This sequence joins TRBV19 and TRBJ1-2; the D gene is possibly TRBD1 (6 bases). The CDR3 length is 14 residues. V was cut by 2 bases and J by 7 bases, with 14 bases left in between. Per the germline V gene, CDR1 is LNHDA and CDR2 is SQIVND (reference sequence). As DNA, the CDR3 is TGTGCCAGTAGTATAAGTCAGGGGATTATTGGCTACACCTTC. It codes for CASSISQGIIGYTF.

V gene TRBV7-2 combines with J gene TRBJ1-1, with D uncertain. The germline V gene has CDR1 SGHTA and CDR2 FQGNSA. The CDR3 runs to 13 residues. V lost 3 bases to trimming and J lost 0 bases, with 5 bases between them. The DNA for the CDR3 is TGTGCCAGCAGCTTGGCCCTGAACACTGAAGCTTTCTTT. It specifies CASSLALNTEAFF.

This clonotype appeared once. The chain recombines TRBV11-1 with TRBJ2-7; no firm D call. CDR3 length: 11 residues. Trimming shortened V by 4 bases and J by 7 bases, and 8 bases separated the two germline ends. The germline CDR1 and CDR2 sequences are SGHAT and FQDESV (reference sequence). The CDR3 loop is CASSSSHEQYF. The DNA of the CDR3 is TGTGCCAGCAGCTCTTCTCATGAGCAGTACTTC.

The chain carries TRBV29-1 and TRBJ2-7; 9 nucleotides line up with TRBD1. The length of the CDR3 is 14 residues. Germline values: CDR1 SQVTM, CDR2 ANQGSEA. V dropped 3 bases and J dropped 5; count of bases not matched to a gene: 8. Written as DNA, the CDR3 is TGCAGCGTTGAGAACAGGGGGCCCACCAACGAGCAGTACTTC. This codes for CSVENRGPTNEQYF.

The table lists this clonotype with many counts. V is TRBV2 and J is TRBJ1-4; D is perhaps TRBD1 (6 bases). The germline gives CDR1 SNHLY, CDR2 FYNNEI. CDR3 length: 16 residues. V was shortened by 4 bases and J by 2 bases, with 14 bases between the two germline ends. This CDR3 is CASSGRTDPTNEKLFF. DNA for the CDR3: TGTGCCAGCAGTGGGCGGACAGATCCCACTAATGAAAAACTGTTTTTT.

The CDR3 DNA reads as TGTGCCATTCAGGGCACTAGCGGGGGGTTCTACAATGAGCAGTTCTTC. Translating it yields CAIQGTSGGFYNEQFF. The rearrangement uses TRBV10-3 and TRBJ2-1, with 12 positions matching TRBD2. CDR3 length: 16 residues. Germline assignment: CDR1 ENHRY and CDR2 SYGVKD. The ends lost 9 bases at V and 3 bases at J; junction bases unmatched: 9.

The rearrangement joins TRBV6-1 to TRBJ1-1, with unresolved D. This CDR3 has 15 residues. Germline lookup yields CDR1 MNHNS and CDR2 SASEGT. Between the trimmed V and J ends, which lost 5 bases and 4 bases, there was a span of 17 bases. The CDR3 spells CASSLTTESRTEAFF. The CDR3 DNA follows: TGTGCCAGCAGTCTTACGACGGAAAGCCGCACTGAAGCTTTCTTT.

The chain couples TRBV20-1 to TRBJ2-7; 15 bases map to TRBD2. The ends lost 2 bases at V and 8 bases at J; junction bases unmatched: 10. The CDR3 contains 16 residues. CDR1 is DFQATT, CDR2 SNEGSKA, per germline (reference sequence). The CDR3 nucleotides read TGCAGTGCTAGACGCGCAGGACTAGCGGGGGGGGACCAGCAGTACTTC. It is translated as CSARRAGLAGGDQQYF.

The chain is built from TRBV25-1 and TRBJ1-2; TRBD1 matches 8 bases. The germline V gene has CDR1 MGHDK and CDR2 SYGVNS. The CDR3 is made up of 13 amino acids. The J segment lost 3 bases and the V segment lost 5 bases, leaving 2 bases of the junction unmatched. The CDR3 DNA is TGTGCCAGCAGTAAGGGACAGGACTATGGCTACACCTTC. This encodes CASSKGQDYGYTF.

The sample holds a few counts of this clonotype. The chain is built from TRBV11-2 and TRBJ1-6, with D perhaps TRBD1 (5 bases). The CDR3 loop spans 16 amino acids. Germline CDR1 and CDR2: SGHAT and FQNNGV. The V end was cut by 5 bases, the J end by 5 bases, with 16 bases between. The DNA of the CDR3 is TGTGCCAGCAGCCCGGCCGAGGACATGGATAATTCACCCCTCCACTTT. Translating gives CASSPAEDMDNSPLHF.

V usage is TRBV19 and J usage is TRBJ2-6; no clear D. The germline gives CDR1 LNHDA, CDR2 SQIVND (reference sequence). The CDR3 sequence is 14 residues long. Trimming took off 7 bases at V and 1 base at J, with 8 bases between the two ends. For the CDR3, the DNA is TGTGCCAGTAAATCGCAGTCTGGGGCCAACGTCCTGACTTTC. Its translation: CASKSQSGANVLTF.

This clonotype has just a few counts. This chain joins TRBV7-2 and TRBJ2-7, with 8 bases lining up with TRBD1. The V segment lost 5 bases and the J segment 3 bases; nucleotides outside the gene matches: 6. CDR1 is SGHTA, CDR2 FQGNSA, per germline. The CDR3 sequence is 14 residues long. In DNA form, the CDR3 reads TGTGCCAGCAGCAGAGACAGGGGTGGCTACGAGCAGTACTTC. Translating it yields CASSRDRGGYEQYF.

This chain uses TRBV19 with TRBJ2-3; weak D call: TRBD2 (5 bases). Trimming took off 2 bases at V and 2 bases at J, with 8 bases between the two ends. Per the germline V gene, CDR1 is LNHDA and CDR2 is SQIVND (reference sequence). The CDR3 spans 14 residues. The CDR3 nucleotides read TGTGCCAGTAGTATACCCCGGGACACAGATACGCAGTATTTT. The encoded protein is CASSIPRDTDTQYF.

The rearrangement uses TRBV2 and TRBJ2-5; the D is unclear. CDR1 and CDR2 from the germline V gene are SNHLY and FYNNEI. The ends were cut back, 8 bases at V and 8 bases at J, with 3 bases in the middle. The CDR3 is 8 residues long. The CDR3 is CASGTQYF. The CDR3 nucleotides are TGTGCCAGCGGTACCCAGTACTTC. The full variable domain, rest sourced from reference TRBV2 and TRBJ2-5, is EPEVTQTPSHQVTQMGQEVILRCVPISNHLYFYWYRQILGQKVEFLVSFYNNEISEKSEIFDDQFSVERPDGSNFTLKIRSTKLEDSAMYFCASGTQYFGPGTRLLVL.

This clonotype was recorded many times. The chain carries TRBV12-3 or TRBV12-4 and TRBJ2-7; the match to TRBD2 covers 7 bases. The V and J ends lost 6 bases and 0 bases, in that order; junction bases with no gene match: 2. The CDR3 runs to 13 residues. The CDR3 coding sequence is TGTGCCAGCAGCCTAGCGGCCTCCTACGAGCAGTACTTC. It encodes CASSLAASYEQYF.

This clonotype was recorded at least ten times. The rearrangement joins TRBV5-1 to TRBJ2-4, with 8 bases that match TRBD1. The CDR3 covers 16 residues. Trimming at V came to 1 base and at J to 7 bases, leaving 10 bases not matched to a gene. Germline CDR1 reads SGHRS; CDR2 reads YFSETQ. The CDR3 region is CASSLTRTGSVNIQYF. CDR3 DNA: TGCGCCAGCAGCTTGACTAGGACAGGGTCTGTGAACATTCAGTACTTC.

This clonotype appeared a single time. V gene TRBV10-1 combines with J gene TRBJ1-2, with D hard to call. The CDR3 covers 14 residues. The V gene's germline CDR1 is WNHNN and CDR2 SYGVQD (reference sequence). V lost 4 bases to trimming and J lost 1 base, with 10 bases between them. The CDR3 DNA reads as TGCGCCAGCAGTGTAAGCGGATTTAACTATGGCTACACCTTC. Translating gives CASSVSGFNYGYTF.

CDR3 region: CASSTTGVRGYTF. DNA of the CDR3: TGTGCCAGTAGTACGACAGGGGTTCGTGGCTACACCTTC. The chain has TRBV19 and TRBJ1-2; TRBD1 agrees at 8 bases. CDR3 size: 13 residues. Germline loops: CDR1 LNHDA, CDR2 SQIVND (reference sequence). V lost 4 bases to trimming and J lost 7 bases; unmatched junction nucleotides: 5.

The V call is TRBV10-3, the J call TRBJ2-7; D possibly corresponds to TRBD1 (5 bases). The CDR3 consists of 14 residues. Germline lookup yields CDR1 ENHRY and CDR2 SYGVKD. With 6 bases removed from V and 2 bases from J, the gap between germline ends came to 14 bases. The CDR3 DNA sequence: TGTGCCATCAGCGCCTCGGACAAGGCCTACGAGCAGTACTTC. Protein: CAISASDKAYEQYF.

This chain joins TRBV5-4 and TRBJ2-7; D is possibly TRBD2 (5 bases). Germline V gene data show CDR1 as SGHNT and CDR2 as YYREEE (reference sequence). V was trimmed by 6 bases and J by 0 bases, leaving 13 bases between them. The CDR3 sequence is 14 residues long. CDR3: CASKLGGGSYEQYF. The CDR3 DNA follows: TGTGCCAGCAAGCTTGGAGGTGGCTCCTACGAGCAGTACTTC.

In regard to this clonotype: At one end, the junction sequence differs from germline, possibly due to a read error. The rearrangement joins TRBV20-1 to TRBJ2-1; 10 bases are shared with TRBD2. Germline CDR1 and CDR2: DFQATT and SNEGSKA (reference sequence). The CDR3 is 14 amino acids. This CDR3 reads CSARTSGSYDEQFF. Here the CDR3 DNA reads TGCAGTGCTCGGACTAGCGGTTCCTACGATGAGCAGTTCTTC.

Here the CDR3 reads CASSTKLDSPLHF. Here the CDR3 DNA reads TGTGCCAGCAGCACCAAACTTGATTCACCCCTCCACTTT. The V and J genes are TRBV7-2 and TRBJ1-6; D gene uncertain. The CDR3 is 13 amino acids. From germline, CDR1 is SGHTA and CDR2 FQGNSA. Trimming shortened V by 5 bases and J by 8 bases, and 10 bases separated the two germline ends.

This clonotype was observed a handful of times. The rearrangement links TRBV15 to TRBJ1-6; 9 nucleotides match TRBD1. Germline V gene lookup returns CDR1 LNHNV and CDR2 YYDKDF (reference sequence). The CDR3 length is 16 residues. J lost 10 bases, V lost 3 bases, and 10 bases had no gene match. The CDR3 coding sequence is TGTGCCACCAGCAGTTTAGGGACAGGGAGCGGATCACCCCTCCACTTT. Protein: CATSSLGTGSGSPLHF. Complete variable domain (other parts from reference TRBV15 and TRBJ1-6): DAMVIQNPRYQVTQFGKPVTLSCSQTLNHNVMYWYQQKSSQAPKLLFHYYDKDFNNEADTPDNFQSRRPNTSFCFLDIRSPGLGDTAMYLCATSSLGTGSGSPLHFGNGTRLTVT.